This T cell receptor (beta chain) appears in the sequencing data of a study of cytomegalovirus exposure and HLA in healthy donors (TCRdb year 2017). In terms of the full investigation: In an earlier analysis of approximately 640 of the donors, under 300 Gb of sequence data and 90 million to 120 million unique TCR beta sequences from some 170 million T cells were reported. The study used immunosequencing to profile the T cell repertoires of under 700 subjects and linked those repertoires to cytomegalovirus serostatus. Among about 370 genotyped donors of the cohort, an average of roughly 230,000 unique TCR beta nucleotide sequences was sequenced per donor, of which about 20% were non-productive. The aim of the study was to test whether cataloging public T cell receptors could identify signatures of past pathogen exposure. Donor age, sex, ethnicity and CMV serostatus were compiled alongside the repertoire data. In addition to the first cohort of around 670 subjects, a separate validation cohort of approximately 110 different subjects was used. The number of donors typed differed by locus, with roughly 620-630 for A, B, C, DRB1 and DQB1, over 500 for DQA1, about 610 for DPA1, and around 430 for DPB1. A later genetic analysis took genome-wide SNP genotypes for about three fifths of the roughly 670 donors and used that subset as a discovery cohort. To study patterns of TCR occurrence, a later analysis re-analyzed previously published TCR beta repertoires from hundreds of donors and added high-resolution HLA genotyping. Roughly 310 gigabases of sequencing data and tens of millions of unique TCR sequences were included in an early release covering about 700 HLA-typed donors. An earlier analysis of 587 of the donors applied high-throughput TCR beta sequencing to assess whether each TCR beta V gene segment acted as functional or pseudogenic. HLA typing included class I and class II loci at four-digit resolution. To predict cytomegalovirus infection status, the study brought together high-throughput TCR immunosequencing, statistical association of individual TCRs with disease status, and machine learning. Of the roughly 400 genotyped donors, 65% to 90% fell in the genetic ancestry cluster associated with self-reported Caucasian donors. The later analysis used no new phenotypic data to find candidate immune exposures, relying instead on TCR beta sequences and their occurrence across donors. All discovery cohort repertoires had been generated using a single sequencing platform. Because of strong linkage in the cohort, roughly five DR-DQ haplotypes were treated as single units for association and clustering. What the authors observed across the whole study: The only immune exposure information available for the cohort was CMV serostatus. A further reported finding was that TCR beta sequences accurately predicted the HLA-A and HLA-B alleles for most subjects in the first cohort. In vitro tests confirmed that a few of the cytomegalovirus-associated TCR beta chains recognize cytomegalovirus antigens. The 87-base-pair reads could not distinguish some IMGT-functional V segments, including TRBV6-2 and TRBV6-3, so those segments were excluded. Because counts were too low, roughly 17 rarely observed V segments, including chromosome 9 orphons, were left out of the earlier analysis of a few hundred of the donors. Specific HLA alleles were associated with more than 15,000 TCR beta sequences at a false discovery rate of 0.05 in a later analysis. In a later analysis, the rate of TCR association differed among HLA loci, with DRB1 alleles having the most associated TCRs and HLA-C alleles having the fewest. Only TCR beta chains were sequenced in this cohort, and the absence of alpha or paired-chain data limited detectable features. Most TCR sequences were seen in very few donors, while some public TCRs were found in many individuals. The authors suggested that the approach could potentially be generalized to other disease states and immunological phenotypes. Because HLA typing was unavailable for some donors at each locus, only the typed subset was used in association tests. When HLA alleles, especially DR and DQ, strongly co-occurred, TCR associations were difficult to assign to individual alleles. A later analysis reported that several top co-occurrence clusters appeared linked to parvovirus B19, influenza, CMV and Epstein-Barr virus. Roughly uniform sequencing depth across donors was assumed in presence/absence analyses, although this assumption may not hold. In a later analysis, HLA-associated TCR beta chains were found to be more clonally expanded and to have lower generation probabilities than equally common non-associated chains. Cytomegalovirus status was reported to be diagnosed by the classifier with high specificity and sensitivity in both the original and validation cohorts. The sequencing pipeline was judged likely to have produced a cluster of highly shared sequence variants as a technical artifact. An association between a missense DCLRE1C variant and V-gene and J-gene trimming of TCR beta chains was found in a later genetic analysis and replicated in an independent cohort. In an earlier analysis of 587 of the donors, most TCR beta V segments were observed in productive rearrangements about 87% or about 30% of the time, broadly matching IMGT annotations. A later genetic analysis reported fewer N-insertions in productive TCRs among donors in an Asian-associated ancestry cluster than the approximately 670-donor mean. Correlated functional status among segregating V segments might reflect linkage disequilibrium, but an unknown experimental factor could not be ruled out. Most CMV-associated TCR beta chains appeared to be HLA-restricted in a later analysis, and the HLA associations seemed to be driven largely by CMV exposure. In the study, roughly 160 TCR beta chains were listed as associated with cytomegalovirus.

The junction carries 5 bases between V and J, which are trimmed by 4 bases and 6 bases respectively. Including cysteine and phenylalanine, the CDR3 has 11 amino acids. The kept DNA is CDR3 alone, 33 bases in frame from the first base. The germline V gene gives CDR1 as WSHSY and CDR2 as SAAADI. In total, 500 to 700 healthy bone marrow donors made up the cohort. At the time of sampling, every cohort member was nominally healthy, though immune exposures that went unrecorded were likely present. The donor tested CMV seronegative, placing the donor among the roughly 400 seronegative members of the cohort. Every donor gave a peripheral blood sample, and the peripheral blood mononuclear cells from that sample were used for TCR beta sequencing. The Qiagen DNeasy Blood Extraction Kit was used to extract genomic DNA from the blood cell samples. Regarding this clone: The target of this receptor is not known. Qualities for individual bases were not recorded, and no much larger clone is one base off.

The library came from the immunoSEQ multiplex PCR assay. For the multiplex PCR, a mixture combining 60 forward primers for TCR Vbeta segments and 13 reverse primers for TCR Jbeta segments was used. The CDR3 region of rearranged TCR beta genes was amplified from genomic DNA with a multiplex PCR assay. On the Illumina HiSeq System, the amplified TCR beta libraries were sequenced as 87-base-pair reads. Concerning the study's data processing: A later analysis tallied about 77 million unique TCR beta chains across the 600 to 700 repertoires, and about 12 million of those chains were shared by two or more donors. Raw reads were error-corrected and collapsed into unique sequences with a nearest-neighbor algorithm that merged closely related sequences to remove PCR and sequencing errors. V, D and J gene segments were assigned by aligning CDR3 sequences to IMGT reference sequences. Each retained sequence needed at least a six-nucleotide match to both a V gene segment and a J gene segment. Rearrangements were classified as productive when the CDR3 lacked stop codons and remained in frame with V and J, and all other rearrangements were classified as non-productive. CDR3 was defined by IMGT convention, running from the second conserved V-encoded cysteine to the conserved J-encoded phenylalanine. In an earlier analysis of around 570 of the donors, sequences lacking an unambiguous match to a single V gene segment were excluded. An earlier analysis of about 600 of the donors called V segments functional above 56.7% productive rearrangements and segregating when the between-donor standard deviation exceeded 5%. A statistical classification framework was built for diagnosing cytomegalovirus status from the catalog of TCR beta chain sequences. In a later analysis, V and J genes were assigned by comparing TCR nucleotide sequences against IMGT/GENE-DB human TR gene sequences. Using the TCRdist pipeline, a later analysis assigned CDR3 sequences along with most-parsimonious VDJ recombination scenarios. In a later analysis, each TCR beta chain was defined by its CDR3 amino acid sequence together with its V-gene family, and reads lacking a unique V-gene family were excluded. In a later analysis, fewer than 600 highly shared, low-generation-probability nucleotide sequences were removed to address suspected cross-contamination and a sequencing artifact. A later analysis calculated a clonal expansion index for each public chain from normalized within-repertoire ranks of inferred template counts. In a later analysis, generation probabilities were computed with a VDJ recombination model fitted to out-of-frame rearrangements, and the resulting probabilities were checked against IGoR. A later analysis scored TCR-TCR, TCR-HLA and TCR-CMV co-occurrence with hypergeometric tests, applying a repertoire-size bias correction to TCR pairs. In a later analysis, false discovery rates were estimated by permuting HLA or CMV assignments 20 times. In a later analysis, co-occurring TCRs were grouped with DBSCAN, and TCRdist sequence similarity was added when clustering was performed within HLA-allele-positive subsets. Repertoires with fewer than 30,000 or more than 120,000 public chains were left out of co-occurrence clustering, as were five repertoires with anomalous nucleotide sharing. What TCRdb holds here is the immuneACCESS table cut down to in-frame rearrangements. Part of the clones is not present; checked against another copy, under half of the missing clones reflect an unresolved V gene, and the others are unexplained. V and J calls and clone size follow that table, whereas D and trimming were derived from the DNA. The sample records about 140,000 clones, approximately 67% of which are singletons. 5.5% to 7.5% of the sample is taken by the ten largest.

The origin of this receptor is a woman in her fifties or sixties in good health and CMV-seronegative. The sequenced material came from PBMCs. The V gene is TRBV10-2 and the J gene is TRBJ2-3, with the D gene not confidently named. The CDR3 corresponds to CASSVLDTQYF. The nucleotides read TGCGCCAGCAGTGTACTGGATACGCAGTATTTT.